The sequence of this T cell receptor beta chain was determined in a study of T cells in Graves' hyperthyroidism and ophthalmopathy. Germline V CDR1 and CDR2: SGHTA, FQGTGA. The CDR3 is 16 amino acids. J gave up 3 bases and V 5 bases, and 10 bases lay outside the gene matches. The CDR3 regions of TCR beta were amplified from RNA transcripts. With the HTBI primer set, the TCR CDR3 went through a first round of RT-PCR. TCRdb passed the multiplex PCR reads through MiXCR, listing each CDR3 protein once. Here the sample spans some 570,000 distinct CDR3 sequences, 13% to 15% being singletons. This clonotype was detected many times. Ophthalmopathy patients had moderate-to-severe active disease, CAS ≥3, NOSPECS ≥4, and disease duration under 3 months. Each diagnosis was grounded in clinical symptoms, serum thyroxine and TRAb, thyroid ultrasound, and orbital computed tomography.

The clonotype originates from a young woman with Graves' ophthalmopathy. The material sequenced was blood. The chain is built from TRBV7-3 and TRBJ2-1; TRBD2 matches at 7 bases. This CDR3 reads CASSPFGGGYYNEQFF. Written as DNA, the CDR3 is TGTGCCAGCAGCCCCTTCGGGGGAGGGTACTACAATGAGCAGTTCTTC. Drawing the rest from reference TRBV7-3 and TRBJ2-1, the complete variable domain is GAGVSQTPSNKVTEKGKYVELRCDPISGHTALYWYRQSLGQGPEFLIYFQGTGAADDSGLPNDRFFAVRPEGSVSTLKIQRTERGDSAVYLCASSPFGGGYYNEQFFGPGTRLTVL.